A single sample gave rise to the 2 T cell receptor beta chains below, sequenced in a study of cytomegalovirus exposure and HLA in healthy donors. Use of 60 Vbeta and 13 Jbeta primers characterized the PCR. The data were produced by immunoSEQ multiplex PCR, yet TCRdb's version contains in-frame clones alone and is incomplete. This table has 150,000 to 200,000 clones, 80% to 85% appearing once. The sample consisted of PBMCs. The receptors here all came from a woman between 18 and 29 years old in good health and CMV-seropositive.

The chain links TRBV7-2 to TRBJ2-1; 10 bases line up with TRBD2. This CDR3 contains 16 residues. Germline V gene data show CDR1 as SGHTA and CDR2 as FQGNSA. V dropped 8 bases and J dropped 6; count of bases not matched to a gene: 13. In DNA, the CDR3 is TGTGCCAGCTCCCTTGACTCTAGCGGGGGAGGCAATGAGCAGTTCTTC. Translated: CASSLDSSGGGNEQFF.

For the CDR3, the DNA is TGTGCCAGCAGGGAACCGGGACTAAGGAAGCAGTTCTTC. Translation: CASREPGLRKQFF. This chain uses TRBV6-5 with TRBJ2-1; TRBD2 aligns across 7 bases. The CDR3 has 13 amino acids. V lost 6 bases and J lost 11; bases outside the gene matches: 10. Germline CDR1 and CDR2: MNHEY and SVGAGI.